These 27 T cell receptor beta chains share one sample of origin, sequenced in a study of beta chain features in type 1 diabetes. The study reverse transcribed the entire isolated RNA, so it sequenced expressed TCRB transcripts. Assay: immunoSEQ multiplex PCR; the TCRdb copy retains only in-frame clones and omits some. This table holds roughly 450,000 clones, more than 9.5% found once. Sequencing was done on a sample of naive CD4+ T cells from blood. The receptors originated from a woman aged 18 to 35 in good health.

The chain joins TRBV4-1 to TRBJ1-5; the match to TRBD1 covers 7 bases. The length of the CDR3 is 16 residues. V gave up 1 base and J gave up 7 bases; unmatched junction bases: 10. From germline, CDR1 is MGHRA and CDR2 YSYEKL. CDR3 loop: CASSQVKGARNQPQHF. In DNA form, the CDR3 reads TGCGCCAGCAGCCAAGTTAAGGGGGCAAGGAACCAGCCCCAGCATTTT.

This clone was counted once. The chain recombines TRBV4-2 with TRBJ2-5, with D perhaps matching TRBD2 (5 bases). CDR1 LGHNA and CDR2 YNFKEQ come from the germline V gene. Trimming shortened V by 0 bases and J by 13 bases, and 24 bases separated the two germline ends. The CDR3 consists of 16 residues. CDR3 nucleotides: TGTGCCAGCAGCCAAGATCGGGCGGGCCCCAGCCGAGGTCTGTACTTC. Translating gives CASSQDRAGPSRGLYF.

The chain has TRBV7-9 and TRBJ2-5, with 10 bases that match TRBD1. From germline, CDR1 is SEHNR and CDR2 FQNEAQ (reference sequence). CDR3 size: 16 residues. V shed 5 bases, J shed 3 bases, and the junction held 9 bases outside the gene matches. The CDR3 loop is CASSDTGTGVKETQYF. The CDR3 nucleotides read TGTGCCAGCAGCGATACCGGGACAGGGGTGAAAGAGACCCAGTACTTC.

As to this clone: An end of the junction does not agree with germline; a read error may underlie this. The chain uses TRBV5-1 and TRBJ2-1; TRBD1 matches 7 bases. CDR3 length: 14 residues. The germline gives CDR1 SGHRS, CDR2 YFSETQ. This chain's CDR3 is CASSFSQGYTEQFF. DNA for the CDR3: TGCGCCAGCAGCTTCTCACAGGGGTACACTGAGCAGTTCTTC.

The rearrangement joins TRBV6-5 to TRBJ1-1; TRBD1 is a possible D gene (6 bases). The CDR3 is 14 amino acids. V was shortened by 4 bases and J by 5 bases, with 14 bases between the two germline ends. Germline-derived CDR1 and CDR2 are MNHEY and SVGAGI. As DNA, the CDR3 is TGTGCCAGCAGTTGGGAGAGAGGGGGGACTGAAGCTTTCTTT. Its translation: CASSWERGGTEAFF.

The rearrangement joins TRBV30 to TRBJ2-1; TRBD2 matches 12 bases. Germline assignment: CDR1 GTSNPN and CDR2 SVGIG (reference sequence). The CDR3 has 16 amino acids. J lost 4 bases, V lost 5 bases, and 9 bases had no gene match. The CDR3 is CAWAKGLAGGYNEQFF. In DNA, the CDR3 is TGTGCCTGGGCTAAAGGGCTAGCGGGAGGGTACAATGAGCAGTTCTTC.

The genes are TRBV29-1 and TRBJ2-1; tentative D call: TRBD1 (5 bases). The V and J ends lost 7 bases and 9 bases respectively, with 25 bases between them. Germline CDR1 SQVTM, CDR2 ANQGSEA. The CDR3 runs 15 residues. The CDR3 DNA is TGCAGCGCCCATAAGAATCGAAGGGGCCTTGGTGAGCAGTTCTTC. It is translated as CSAHKNRRGLGEQFF.

A remark on this clone: This same CDR3 is encoded by further DNA sequences in the sample. The rearrangement joins TRBV20-1 to TRBJ2-3; D gene uncertain. Germline V CDR1 and CDR2: DFQATT, SNEGSKA (reference sequence). This CDR3 comprises 11 residues. V dropped 2 bases and J dropped 2 bases, with 2 bases sitting between them. The CDR3 bases are TGCAGTGCTAGACTCACAGATACGCAGTATTTT. It translates to CSARLTDTQYF.

This clone was detected only a few times. The chain carries TRBV6-6 and TRBJ1-2, with D tentatively TRBD1 (6 bases). V was trimmed by 9 bases and J by 2 bases, leaving 13 bases between them. Germline assignment: CDR1 MNHNY and CDR2 SVGAGI (reference sequence). The CDR3 totals 13 residues. CDR3 DNA: TGTGCCAGTACCCGAGGACAGAACTATGGCTACACCTTC. Translated: CASTRGQNYGYTF.

This clone was seen only a few times. The rearrangement links TRBV15 to TRBJ2-3; no reliable D call. V was trimmed by 4 bases and J by 3 bases, leaving 8 bases between them. The CDR3 is 13 residues long. Per the germline V gene, CDR1 is LNHNV and CDR2 is YYDKDF (reference sequence). The CDR3 coding sequence is TGTGCCACCAGCATCTCCGGGACAGATACGCAGTATTTT. Translation: CATSISGTDTQYF.

There are a few counts of this clone. The chain has TRBV7-2 and TRBJ2-3, with a tentative D call TRBD2 (5 bases). CDR1 SGHTA and CDR2 FQGNSA come from the germline V gene. The CDR3 loop spans 14 amino acids. The V end was cut by 6 bases, the J end by 0 bases, with 10 bases between. The CDR3 DNA follows: TGTGCCAGCAGGCGGAGGATGAGCACAGATACGCAGTATTTT. Amino acids: CASRRRMSTDTQYF.

The chain joins TRBV18 to TRBJ1-1; D gene unclear. Trimming removed 4 bases from V and 1 base from J, with 4 bases in between. This CDR3 has 12 amino acids. CDR1 is KGHSH and CDR2 is LQKENI in the germline V gene. The CDR3 here is CASSQGNTEAFF. The CDR3 DNA reads as TGTGCCAGCTCACAGGGGAACACTGAAGCTTTCTTT.

This clone was detected a few times. The J gene is TRBJ2-7, the V gene TRBV6-1; D is ambiguous. This CDR3 comprises 14 residues. V was clipped by 6 bases and J by 4 bases, with 16 bases between them. Germline V gene lookup returns CDR1 MNHNS and CDR2 SASEGT. CDR3 in amino acids: CASRYLLLHYEQYF. CDR3 DNA sequence: TGTGCCAGCAGATATCTGCTTCTCCATTACGAGCAGTACTTC.

This clone showed up many times. V gene TRBV13 combines with J gene TRBJ2-7; tentatively, D is TRBD2 (5 bases). The ends were cut back, 3 bases at V and 2 bases at J, with 8 bases in the middle. In germline, CDR1 is PRHDT, CDR2 FYEKMQ (reference sequence). CDR3 length: 13 amino acids. DNA of the CDR3: TGTGCCAGCAGCTTTCGGGGAACCTACGAGCAGTACGTC. This gives the protein CASSFRGTYEQYV.

The V gene is TRBV7-3, the J gene TRBJ1-1, with a possible D match to TRBD1 (5 bases). Germline-derived CDR1 and CDR2 are SGHTA and FQGTGA. V was pared by 2 bases and J by 1 base, with 14 bases between. The CDR3 is made up of 16 amino acids. CDR3 sequence reads: CASSLDPGTWNTEAFF. CDR3 sequence (DNA): TGTGCCAGCAGCTTAGACCCCGGGACGTGGAACACTGAAGCTTTCTTT.

The sample holds a few counts of this clone. The chain joins TRBV7-3 to TRBJ2-7; 10 positions agree with TRBD2. The V gene end was trimmed by 4 bases and the J gene end by 2 bases; junction bases not matched to a gene: 2. The germline gives CDR1 SGHTA, CDR2 FQGTGA. This CDR3 spans 14 amino acids. CDR3 sequence (DNA): TGTGCCAGCAGCTCAAGCGGGAGGGCCTACGAGCAGTACTTC. It translates to CASSSSGRAYEQYF.

The genes are TRBV29-1 and TRBJ1-2; D is undetermined. CDR1 and CDR2 from the germline V gene are SQVTM and ANQGSEA. The CDR3 totals 16 residues. V was cut by 4 bases and J by 5 bases, with 23 bases left in between. CDR3 sequence reads: CSVVGERAGRRYGYTF. Written as DNA, the CDR3 is TGCAGCGTTGTTGGTGAACGGGCGGGTCGTCGATATGGCTACACCTTC.

This clone was seen a few times. The rearrangement uses TRBV14 and TRBJ2-2; D gene ambiguous. The V gene lost 1 base and the J gene lost 4 bases, with 13 bases spanning the gap. The CDR3 length is 16 residues. Germline-derived CDR1 and CDR2 are SGHDN and FVKESK. This CDR3 reads CASSQAGNPSTGELFF. CDR3 nucleotides: TGTGCCAGCAGCCAAGCCGGCAATCCGAGCACCGGGGAGCTGTTTTTT.

The genes are TRBV7-2 and TRBJ2-3; D is uncertain. Looked up from germline, CDR1 is SGHTA and CDR2 is FQGNSA. The ends were cut back, 5 bases at V and 0 bases at J, with 15 bases in the middle. The CDR3 loop spans 16 amino acids. The CDR3 loop is CASSRKGISSTDTQYF. CDR3 DNA sequence: TGTGCCAGCAGCCGTAAGGGAATATCTAGCACAGATACGCAGTATTTT.

This clone has just a few counts. This chain links TRBV2 with TRBJ2-4; D is tentatively TRBD1 or TRBD2 (6 bases each). Deletions cut 4 bases from V and 5 bases from J, with 15 bases between. Germline assignment: CDR1 SNHLY and CDR2 FYNNEI. This CDR3 spans 15 amino acids. The CDR3 nucleotides read TGTGCCAGCAGTGGTCGGTTGGGGGGCCAAAACATTCAGTACTTC. Its protein product is CASSGRLGGQNIQYF.

This clone came up a few times. The chain employs TRBV7-8 and TRBJ1-6; D may be TRBD1 (5 bases). The CDR3 loop spans 15 amino acids. The V end lost 4 bases, the J end lost 6 bases, and 13 bases lay between the germline ends. CDR1 and CDR2 from the germline V gene are SGHVS and FQNEAQ. Here the CDR3 DNA reads TGTGCCAGCAGCTCGGTCCCGGGACGTAATTCACCCCTCCACTTT. This translates into CASSSVPGRNSPLHF.

CDR3 sequence (DNA): TGTGCCAGCAGCTGGGGATCAGGCGGCTACACCTTC. Encoded protein: CASSWGSGGYTF. The V call is TRBV11-1, the J call TRBJ1-2, with no clear D. Germline CDR1 is SGHAT and CDR2 is FQDESV (reference sequence). CDR3 size: 12 residues. Trimming left V 4 bases short and J 8 bases short, with 11 bases between.

The V and J genes are TRBV7-8 and TRBJ2-5; possible D gene TRBD2, 6 bases. This CDR3 region has 19 residues. V gave up 2 bases and J gave up 5 bases, with 27 bases separating them. Germline V gives CDR1 SGHVS, CDR2 FQNEAQ. The CDR3 nucleotides read TGTGCCAGCAGCTTACGGGCCGGCCTCGGGACTGCCGCCCGGGAGACCCAGTACTTC. This encodes CASSLRAGLGTAARETQYF.

This chain connects TRBV27 to TRBJ2-7; 7 positions match TRBD2. The CDR3 covers 13 residues. Germline V gene lookup returns CDR1 MNHEY and CDR2 SMNVEV (reference sequence). J gave up 8 bases and V 5 bases, and 9 bases lay outside the gene matches. This CDR3 reads CASSIPPGGKQYF. In DNA form, the CDR3 reads TGTGCCAGCAGTATTCCCCCGGGGGGTAAGCAGTACTTC.

The chain couples TRBV29-1 to TRBJ1-1; no clear D gene. The CDR3 is 13 residues long. Germline V gene data show CDR1 as SQVTM and CDR2 as ANQGSEA. Trimming removed 7 bases from V and 4 bases from J, with 16 bases in between. The CDR3 DNA follows: TGCAGCGCTCGCGCCGGGCTCGGCACTGAAGCTTTCTTT. Its translation: CSARAGLGTEAFF.

The rearrangement uses TRBV7-2 and TRBJ2-3; 7 bases line up with TRBD2. V dropped 4 bases and J dropped 12; count of bases not matched to a gene: 4. Looked up from germline, CDR1 is SGHTA and CDR2 is FQGNSA. CDR3 length equals 11 residues. This CDR3 reads CASSWTSSQYF. The CDR3 nucleotides are TGTGCCAGCAGCTGGACTAGTTCACAGTATTTT.

This clone came up a few times. The CDR3 here is CASTYSGTQETQYF. CDR3 DNA sequence: TGTGCCAGCACCTATTCGGGCACCCAAGAGACCCAGTACTTC. This chain joins TRBV7-2 and TRBJ2-5; no clear D gene. The V and J ends lost 7 bases and 1 base respectively, with 13 bases between them. The CDR3 has 14 residues. Germline V lookup: CDR1 SGHTA, CDR2 FQGNSA. Full variable domain (remainder filled in from reference TRBV7-2 and TRBJ2-5): GAGVSQSPSNKVTEKGKDVELRCDPISGHTALYWYRQSLGQGLEFLIYFQGNSAPDKSGLPSDRFSAERTGGSVSTLTIQRTQQEDSAVYLCASTYSGTQETQYFGPGTRLLVL.